This TCR beta chain appears in the sequencing data of a study of T cells in Graves' hyperthyroidism and ophthalmopathy. Germline CDR1 and CDR2: LNHNV and YYDKDF (reference sequence). The CDR3 spans 13 residues. V lost 2 bases and J 9 bases, leaving 8 bases between the germline ends. Many counts were recorded for this clonotype. Its antigen is as yet unknown. Each patient was aged 18 to 65 and had newly diagnosed hyperthyroidism of under 2 months' duration. It was uncontrolled infection, other autoimmune disease, pregnancy or lactation that excluded patients. Study observations and caveats: Most thyroid clonotypes that were expanded above 0.001 also turned up in blood.

RNA transcripts provided the source from which TCR beta CDR3 regions were amplified. First-round RT-PCR with HTBI primers amplified the TCR CDR3 region. TCRdb redid the calling of the multiplex PCR reads with MiXCR, one entry per CDR3 protein. In the table there are about 360,000 distinct CDR3 sequences, about a fifth of which are singletons. This clonotype was obtained from a woman aged 18-29 years with Graves' hyperthyroidism. This sequence joins TRBV15 and TRBJ1-6; D gene uncertain. Sequencing input: blood. Here the CDR3 reads CATSRQAGSPLHF. The CDR3 DNA is TGTGCCACCAGCAGACAGGCCGGTTCACCCCTCCACTTT. Supplemented by reference TRBV15 and TRBJ1-6, the full variable domain reads DAMVIQNPRYQVTQFGKPVTLSCSQTLNHNVMYWYQQKSSQAPKLLFHYYDKDFNNEADTPDNFQSRRPNTSFCFLDIRSPGLGDTAMYLCATSRQAGSPLHFGNGTRLTVT.